This TCR beta chain was captured in a study of blood T cells in healthy people across ages (dated by TCRdb to about 2015). The study in broad terms: In model experiments, template switching captured roughly one uniquely barcoded TCR beta cDNA molecule for every two T cells. Two additional independent replicas of 1 million unique cDNA reads from the same blood draw were analyzed for two donors (one aged 18 to 29 and one aged 80 or older). Age-related changes in TCR beta repertoire diversity were measured in the study by deep sequencing normalized with unique cDNA molecular identifiers. Donors of different ages were randomly distributed across sequencing lanes to avoid experimental bias. The donors were split into four age groups: young (average around 17 years), middle-aged (more than 35), aged (roughly 68) and long-lived (about 82).

This clonotype has more than one count but fewer than ten. Its antigen is unknown. No much larger clone exists at a distance of one base, and base qualities are not known. The donors were around 39 Caucasian individuals from Russia, aged roughly 6 to 100 years, who were systemically healthy. Each donor gave approximately 9.3 milliliters of peripheral blood, collected into EDTA-treated Vacutainer tubes. Ficoll-Paque density-gradient centrifugation was used to isolate PBMCs, with at least 7 million per sample. Trizol reagent was used to extract total RNA from the PBMCs, yielding at least 5.5 micrograms per sample. For every donor, flow cytometry on a PBMC aliquot measured the percentage of naive CD45RAhigh/CD27high T cells. The library was made by 5' RACE. This sample was sequenced with an Illumina HiSeq 2500. A second roughly 6 to 12 cycle PCR used a sample-barcoded 5' primer and a J-beta primer mix. A unique molecular identifier was introduced onto each TCR beta cDNA molecule by a template-switch 5' adaptor carrying 12 random nucleotides. Each sample yielded at least 2.5 million CDR3-containing paired-end reads. First-strand cDNA was synthesized from all RNA with the Mint cDNA synthesis kit, primed by a TRBC-specific oligonucleotide. After uracil-DNA glycosylase treatment, a first 18-cycle PCR used universal primers M1SS and BC2_uni_R on all cDNA. Regarding the original processing steps: Normalization of each sample was performed by random selection of 1 million high-quality reads, each carrying a distinct molecular identifier. Instead of being binned into consensus sequences, reads that shared molecular identifiers were thrown out. MiTCR, set to a Q25 quality threshold and the strictest error-elimination algorithm, was used for CDR3 identification, clonotype clustering and error correction. A nonparametric unseen species model with Euler transformation was used to estimate lower-bound total TCR beta diversity. Through fastp at Q25 and MiXCR, TCRdb rebuilt clones from the public reads, retaining in-frame beta chains. Identical CDR3 protein sequences are pooled into one entry, listed with their most common genes and DNA. TCRdb, rather than the study authors, made the V and J calls. In all, the sample holds 590,000 or so distinct CDR3 sequences, and roughly 30% of those were seen once. The ten most abundant clones make up roughly 14% of the sample.

The investigation overall reported the following: Since profiling was done on bulk unsorted PBMCs, naive and antigen-experienced compartments could not be conclusively compared. Compared with the aged group, the long-lived group had more naive CD4+ T cells, fewer expanded clones and increased TCR diversity, suggesting age selection. Total diversity estimates from one million sequenced T cells were considered lower bounds and underestimates. Observed TCR beta diversity correlated strongly with the percentage of naive T cells measured by flow cytometry. As age increased, observed TCR beta diversity per million T cells dropped in a roughly linear way, and a significant reduction was already evident by age roughly 40. The CMV infection status of donors was not known, potentially confounding age-related changes in expanded clonotypes.

Sequenced sample: blood. This receptor was obtained from a woman over 75 in good health.

The CDR3 reads as follows: CASRSPGDGDYGYTF. The base sequence is TGTGCCAGCAGAAGTCCAGGGGATGGGGACTATGGCTACACCTTC. The V and J genes are TRBV21-1 and TRBJ1-2. TRBV21-1 is a pseudogene. The CDR3 covers 15 residues, taking in both the cysteine and the phenylalanine. Kept here is only the CDR3 DNA, which spans 45 bases and is read in frame from base 1.